This TCR beta chain emerged from a study of T cell changes during pregnancy in multiple sclerosis. Germline values: CDR1 LNHDA, CDR2 SQIVND (reference sequence). V gave up 4 bases and J gave up 3 bases, with 9 bases separating them. The CDR3 runs 13 residues. Assay: immunoSEQ multiplex PCR; the TCRdb copy retains only in-frame clones and omits some. The table includes about 51,000 clones, 90% to 95% detected once. This clonotype was obtained from a female donor with multiple sclerosis, enrolled in a pregnancy study. Material: CD4+ T cells from peripheral blood mononuclear cells, obtained in the second trimester of pregnancy. The chain has TRBV19 and TRBJ2-5; tentatively, D is TRBD1 (6 bases). CDR3 DNA sequence: TGTGCCAGTAGTAGGAACAGGGAAGAGACCCAGTACTTC. Protein: CASSRNREETQYF.